The T cell receptor (beta chain) under discussion was sequenced for a study of blood T cell repertoires in COVID-19. Study background: The cDNA or gDNA used as material had been derived from T cells, B-cell-depleted T cells, or PBMCs.

Original methodology: Reference gene primer amplification gave estimated nucleated cell counts. The method was immunoSEQ multiplex PCR; TCRdb's version includes in-frame clones alone and lacks a portion of them. V and J calls and clone size follow that table, whereas D and trimming were derived from the DNA. The sample lists about 110,000 clones; about 89% were seen once. Germline trimming cut 5 bases from V and 4 bases from J; bases unmatched to any gene: 7. CDR3 size: 14 residues. In germline, CDR1 is LGHDT, CDR2 YNNKEL (reference sequence). Specimen: peripheral blood. This sequence joins TRBV3-1 (or the pseudogene TRBV3-2) and TRBJ1-2; 7 positions match TRBD1. This receptor was obtained from a man aged 40-50 years with acute or convalescent COVID-19. CDR3 sequence reads: CASSVDRDGYGYTF. The CDR3 nucleotides read TGTGCCAGCAGCGTTGACAGGGATGGCTATGGCTACACCTTC.